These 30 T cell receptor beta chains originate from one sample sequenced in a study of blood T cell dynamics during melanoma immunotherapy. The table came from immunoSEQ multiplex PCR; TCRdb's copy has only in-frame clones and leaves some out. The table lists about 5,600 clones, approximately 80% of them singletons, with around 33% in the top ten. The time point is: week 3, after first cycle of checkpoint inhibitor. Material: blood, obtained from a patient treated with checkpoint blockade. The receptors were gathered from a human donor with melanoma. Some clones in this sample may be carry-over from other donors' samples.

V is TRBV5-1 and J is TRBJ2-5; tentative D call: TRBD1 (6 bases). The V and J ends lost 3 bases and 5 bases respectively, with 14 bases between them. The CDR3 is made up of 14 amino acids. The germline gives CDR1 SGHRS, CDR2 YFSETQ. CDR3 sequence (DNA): TGCGCCAGCAGCTCCGCAGTCAGGGGTGAGACCCAGTACTTC. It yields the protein CASSSAVRGETQYF.

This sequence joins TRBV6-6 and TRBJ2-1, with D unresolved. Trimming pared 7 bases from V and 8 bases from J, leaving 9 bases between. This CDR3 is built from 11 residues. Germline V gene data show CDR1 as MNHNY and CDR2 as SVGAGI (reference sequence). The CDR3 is CASTSTYEQFF. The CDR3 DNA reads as TGTGCCAGCACCTCAACATATGAGCAGTTCTTC.

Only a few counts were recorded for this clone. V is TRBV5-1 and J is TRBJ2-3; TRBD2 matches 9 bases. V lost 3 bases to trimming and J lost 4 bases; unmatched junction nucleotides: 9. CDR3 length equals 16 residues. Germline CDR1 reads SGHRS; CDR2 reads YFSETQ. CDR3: CASSSTAGGAPDTQYF. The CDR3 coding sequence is TGCGCCAGCAGCTCAACAGCGGGGGGAGCCCCAGATACGCAGTATTTT. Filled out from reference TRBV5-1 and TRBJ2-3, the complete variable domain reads KAGVTQTPRYLIKTRGQQVTLSCSPISGHRSVSWYQQTPGQGLQFLFEYFSETQRNKGNFPGRFSGRQFSNSRSEMNVSTLELGDSALYLCASSSTAGGAPDTQYFGPGTRLTVL.

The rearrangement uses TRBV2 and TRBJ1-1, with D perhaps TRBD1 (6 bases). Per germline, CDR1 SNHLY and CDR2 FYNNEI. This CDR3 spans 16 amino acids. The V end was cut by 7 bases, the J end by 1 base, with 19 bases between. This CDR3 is CASIGLRWGANTEAFF. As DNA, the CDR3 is TGTGCCAGCATCGGCCTACGGTGGGGGGCGAACACTGAAGCTTTCTTT.

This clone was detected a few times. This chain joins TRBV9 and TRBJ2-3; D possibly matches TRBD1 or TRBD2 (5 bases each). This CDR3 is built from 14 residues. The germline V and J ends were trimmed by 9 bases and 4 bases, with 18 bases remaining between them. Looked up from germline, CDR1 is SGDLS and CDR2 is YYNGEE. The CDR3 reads CATSSEGHADTQYF. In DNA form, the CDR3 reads TGTGCCACGAGCTCCGAGGGGCACGCAGATACGCAGTATTTT.

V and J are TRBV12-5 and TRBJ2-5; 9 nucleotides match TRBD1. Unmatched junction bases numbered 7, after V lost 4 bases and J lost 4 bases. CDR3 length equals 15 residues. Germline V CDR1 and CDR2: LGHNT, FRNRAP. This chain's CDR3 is CASGSSTGGRETQYF. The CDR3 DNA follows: TGTGCTAGTGGTTCCTCAACAGGGGGCCGAGAGACCCAGTACTTC.

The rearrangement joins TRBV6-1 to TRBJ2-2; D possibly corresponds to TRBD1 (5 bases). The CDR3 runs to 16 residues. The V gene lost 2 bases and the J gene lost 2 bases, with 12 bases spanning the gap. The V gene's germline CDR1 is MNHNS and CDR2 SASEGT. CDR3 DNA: TGTGCCAGCAGTGAACGGGTGCAGGGAAACACCGGGGAGCTGTTTTTT. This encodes CASSERVQGNTGELFF.

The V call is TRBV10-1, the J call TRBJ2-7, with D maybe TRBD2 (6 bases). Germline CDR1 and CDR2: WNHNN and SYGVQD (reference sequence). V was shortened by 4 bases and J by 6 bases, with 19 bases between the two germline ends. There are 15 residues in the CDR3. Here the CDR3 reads CASSAGRAGNREQYF. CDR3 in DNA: TGCGCCAGCAGTGCGGGGCGAGCGGGTAACCGCGAGCAGTACTTC.

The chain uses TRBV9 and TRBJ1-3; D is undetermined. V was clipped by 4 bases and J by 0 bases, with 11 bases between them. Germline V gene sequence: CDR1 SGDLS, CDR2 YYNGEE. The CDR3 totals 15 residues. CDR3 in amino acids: CASSTRLSSGNTIYF. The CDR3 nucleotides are TGTGCCAGCAGCACCCGACTGAGCTCTGGAAACACCATATATTTT.

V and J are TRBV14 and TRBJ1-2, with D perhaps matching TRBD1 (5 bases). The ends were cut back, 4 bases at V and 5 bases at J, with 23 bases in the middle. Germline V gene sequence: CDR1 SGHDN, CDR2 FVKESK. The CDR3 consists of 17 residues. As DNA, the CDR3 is TGTGCCAGCAGCCCTCGGGGACCCTGGCGACCTTATTATGGCTACACCTTC. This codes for CASSPRGPWRPYYGYTF. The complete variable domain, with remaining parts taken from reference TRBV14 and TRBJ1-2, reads EAGVTQFPSHSVIEKGQTVTLRCDPISGHDNLYWYRRVMGKEIKFLLHFVKESKQDESGMPNNRFLAERTGGTYSTLKVQPAELEDSGVYFCASSPRGPWRPYYGYTFGSGTRLTVV.

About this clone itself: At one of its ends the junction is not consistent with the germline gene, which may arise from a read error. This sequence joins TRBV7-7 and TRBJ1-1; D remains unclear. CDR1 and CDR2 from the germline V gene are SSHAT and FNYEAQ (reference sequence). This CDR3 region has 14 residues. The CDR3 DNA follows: TGTGCTAGCAGCCCGAGACGCACGAACACTGAAGCTTTCTTT. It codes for CASSPRRTNTEAFF.

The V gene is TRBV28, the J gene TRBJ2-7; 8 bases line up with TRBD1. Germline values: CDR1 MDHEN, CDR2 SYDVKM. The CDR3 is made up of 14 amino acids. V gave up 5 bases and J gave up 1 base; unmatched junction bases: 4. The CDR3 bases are TGTGCCAGCAGTCCGGGGACAGGTTCCTACGAGCAGTACTTC. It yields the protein CASSPGTGSYEQYF.

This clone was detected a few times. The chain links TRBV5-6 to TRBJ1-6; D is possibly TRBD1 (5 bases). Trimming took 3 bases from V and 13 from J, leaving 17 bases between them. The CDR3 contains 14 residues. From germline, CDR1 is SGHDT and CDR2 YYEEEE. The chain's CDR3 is CASSSRDGTFPLHF. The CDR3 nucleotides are TGTGCCAGCAGCTCCCGGGACGGCACTTTCCCCCTCCACTTT.

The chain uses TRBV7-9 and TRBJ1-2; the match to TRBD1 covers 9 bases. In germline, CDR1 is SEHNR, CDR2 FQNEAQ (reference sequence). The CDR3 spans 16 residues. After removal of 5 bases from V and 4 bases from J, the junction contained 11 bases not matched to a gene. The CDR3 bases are TGTGCCAGCAGCCCCAGGACAGGGGATACCCTCTATGGCTACACCTTC. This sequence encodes CASSPRTGDTLYGYTF.

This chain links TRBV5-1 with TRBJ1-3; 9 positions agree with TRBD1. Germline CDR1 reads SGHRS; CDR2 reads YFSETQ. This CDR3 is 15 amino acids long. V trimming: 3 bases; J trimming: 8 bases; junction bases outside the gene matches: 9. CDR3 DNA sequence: TGCGCCAGCAGCTGGTCCGGGACAGGGATAGACACCATATATTTT. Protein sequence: CASSWSGTGIDTIYF. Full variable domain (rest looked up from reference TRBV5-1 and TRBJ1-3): KAGVTQTPRYLIKTRGQQVTLSCSPISGHRSVSWYQQTPGQGLQFLFEYFSETQRNKGNFPGRFSGRQFSNSRSEMNVSTLELGDSALYLCASSWSGTGIDTIYFGEGSWLTVV.

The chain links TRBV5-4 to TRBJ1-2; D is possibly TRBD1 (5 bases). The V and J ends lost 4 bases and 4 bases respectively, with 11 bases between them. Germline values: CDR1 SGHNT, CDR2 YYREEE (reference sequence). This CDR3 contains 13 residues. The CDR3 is CASSPQGVYGYTF. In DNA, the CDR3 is TGTGCCAGCAGCCCCCAAGGGGTCTATGGCTACACCTTC.

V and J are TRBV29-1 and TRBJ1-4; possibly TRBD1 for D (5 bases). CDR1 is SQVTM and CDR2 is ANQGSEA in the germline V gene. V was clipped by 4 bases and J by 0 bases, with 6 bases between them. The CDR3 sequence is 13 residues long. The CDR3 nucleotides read TGCAGCGTTGGGGGGGCAACTAATGAAAAACTGTTTTTT. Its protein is CSVGGATNEKLFF.

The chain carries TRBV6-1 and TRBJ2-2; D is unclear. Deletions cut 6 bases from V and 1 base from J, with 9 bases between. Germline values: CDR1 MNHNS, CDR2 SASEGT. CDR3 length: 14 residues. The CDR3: CASRSYMNTGELFF. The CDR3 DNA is TGTGCCAGCAGATCTTACATGAACACCGGGGAGCTGTTTTTT.

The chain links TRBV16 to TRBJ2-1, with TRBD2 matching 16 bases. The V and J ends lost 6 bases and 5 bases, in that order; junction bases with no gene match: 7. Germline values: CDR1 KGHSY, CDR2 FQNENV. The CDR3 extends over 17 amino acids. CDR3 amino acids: CASRRSGTSGGDNEQFF. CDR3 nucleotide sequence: TGTGCCAGCAGACGAAGCGGGACTAGCGGGGGGGACAATGAGCAGTTCTTC.

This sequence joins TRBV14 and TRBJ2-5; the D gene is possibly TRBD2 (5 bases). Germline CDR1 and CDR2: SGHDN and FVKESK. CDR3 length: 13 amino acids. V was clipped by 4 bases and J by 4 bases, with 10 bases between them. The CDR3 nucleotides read TGTGCCAGCAGCCTCGTCCGGGGAGAGACCCAGTACTTC. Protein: CASSLVRGETQYF.

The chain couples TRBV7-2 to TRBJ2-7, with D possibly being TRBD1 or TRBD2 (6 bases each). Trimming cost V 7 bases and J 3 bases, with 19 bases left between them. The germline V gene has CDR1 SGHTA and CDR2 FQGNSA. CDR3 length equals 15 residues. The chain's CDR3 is CASTRGGGSDYEQYF. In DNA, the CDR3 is TGTGCCAGCACTAGAGGAGGGGGATCGGACTACGAGCAGTACTTC.

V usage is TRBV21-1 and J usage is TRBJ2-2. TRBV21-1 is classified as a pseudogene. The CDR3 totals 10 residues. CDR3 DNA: TGTGCCAGCCACACCGGGGAGCTGTTTTTT. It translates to CASHTGELFF.

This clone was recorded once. The DNA for the CDR3 is TGTGCCAGCAGCTTAGAAGCAGTAGCTCCCTACGAGCAGTACTTC. Amino acid sequence: CASSLEAVAPYEQYF. This chain connects TRBV11-1 to TRBJ2-7; D gene ambiguous. From germline, CDR1 is SGHAT and CDR2 FQDESV (reference sequence). CDR3 length: 15 residues. Trimming stripped 1 base from V and 2 bases from J, with 12 bases between.

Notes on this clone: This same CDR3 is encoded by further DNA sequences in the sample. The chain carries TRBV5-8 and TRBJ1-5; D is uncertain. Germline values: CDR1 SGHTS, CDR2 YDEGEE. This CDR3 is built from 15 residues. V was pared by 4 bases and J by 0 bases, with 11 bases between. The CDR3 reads CASSLLRHSNQPQHF. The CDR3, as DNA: TGTGCCAGCAGCCTGTTGCGCCATAGCAATCAGCCCCAGCATTTT.

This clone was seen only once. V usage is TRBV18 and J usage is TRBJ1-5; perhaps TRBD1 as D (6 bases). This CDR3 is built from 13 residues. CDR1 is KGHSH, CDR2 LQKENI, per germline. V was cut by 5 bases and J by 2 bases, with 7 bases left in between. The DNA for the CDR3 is TGTGCCAGCTCAAACAGGGGCAATCAGCCCCAGCATTTT. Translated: CASSNRGNQPQHF.

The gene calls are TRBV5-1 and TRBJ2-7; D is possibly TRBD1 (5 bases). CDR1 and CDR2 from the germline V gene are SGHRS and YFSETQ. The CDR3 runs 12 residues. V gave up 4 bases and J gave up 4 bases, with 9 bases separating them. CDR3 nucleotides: TGCGCCAGCAGCGTGACAGAGTACGAGCAGTACTTC. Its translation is CASSVTEYEQYF.

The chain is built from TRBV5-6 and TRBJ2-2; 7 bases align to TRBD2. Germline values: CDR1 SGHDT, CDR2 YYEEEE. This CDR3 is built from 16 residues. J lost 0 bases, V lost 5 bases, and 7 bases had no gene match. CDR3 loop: CASRETGGSNTGELFF. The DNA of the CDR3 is TGTGCCAGCAGAGAGACGGGGGGATCGAACACCGGGGAGCTGTTTTTT.

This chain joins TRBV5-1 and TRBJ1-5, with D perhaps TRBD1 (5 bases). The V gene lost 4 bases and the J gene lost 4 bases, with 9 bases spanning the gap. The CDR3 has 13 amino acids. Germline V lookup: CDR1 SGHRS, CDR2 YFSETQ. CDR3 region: CASSIDSNQPQHF. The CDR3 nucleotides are TGCGCCAGCAGCATCGACAGTAATCAGCCCCAGCATTTT. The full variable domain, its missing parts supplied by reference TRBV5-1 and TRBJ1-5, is KAGVTQTPRYLIKTRGQQVTLSCSPISGHRSVSWYQQTPGQGLQFLFEYFSETQRNKGNFPGRFSGRQFSNSRSEMNVSTLELGDSALYLCASSIDSNQPQHFGDGTRLSIL.

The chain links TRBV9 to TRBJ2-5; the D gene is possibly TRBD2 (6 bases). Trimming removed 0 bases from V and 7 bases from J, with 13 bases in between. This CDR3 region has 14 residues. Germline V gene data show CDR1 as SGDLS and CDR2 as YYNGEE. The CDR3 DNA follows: TGTGCCAGCAGCGTAGGTTCGCGGGGAGGGACCCAGTACTTC. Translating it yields CASSVGSRGGTQYF.

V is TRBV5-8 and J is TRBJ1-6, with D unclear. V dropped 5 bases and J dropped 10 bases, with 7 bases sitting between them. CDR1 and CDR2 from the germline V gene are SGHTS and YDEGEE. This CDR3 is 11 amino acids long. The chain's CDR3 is CASRLNSPLHF. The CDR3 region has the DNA TGTGCCAGCAGACTGAACTCACCCCTCCACTTT.